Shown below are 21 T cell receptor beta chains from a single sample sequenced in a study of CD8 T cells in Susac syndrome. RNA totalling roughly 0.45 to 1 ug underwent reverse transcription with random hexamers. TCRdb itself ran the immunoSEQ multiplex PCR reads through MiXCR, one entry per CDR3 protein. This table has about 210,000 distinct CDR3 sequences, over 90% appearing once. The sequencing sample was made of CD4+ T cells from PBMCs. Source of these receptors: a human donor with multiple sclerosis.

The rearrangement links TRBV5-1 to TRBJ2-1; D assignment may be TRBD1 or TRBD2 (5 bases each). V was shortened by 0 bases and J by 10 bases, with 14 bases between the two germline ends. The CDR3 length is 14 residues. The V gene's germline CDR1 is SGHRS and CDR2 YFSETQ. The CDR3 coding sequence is TGCGCCAGCAGCTTGGCCCGCTTCCGGGACGAGCAGTTCTTC. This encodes CASSLARFRDEQFF.

The CDR3 sequence: CSASGREETQYF. The DNA for the CDR3 is TGCAGTGCTAGTGGCAGGGAGGAGACGCAGTATTTT. The chain links TRBV20-1 to TRBJ2-3; D possibly corresponds to TRBD2 (6 bases). Germline V lookup: CDR1 DFQATT, CDR2 SNEGSKA (reference sequence). V lost 3 bases and J lost 9, with 13 bases in between. The CDR3 spans 12 residues.

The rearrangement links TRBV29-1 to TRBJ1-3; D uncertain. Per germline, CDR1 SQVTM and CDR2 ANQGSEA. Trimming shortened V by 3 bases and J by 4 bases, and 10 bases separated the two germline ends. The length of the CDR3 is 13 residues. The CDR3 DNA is TGCAGCGTTGAGGGCCGCGGGGGAAACACCATATATTTT. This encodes CSVEGRGGNTIYF.

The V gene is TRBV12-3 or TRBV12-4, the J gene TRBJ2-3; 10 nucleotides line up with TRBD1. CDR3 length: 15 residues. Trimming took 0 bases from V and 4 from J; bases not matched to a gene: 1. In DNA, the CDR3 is TGTGCCAGCAGTTTAGCGGACAGGGGGTCAGATACGCAGTATTTT. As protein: CASSLADRGSDTQYF.

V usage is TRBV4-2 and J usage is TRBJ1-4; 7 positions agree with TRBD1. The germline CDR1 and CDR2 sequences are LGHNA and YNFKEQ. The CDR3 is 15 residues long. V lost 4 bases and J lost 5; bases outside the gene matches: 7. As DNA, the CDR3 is TGTGCCAGCAGCCTCGGGACAGTCGAGAATGAAAAACTGTTTTTT. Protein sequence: CASSLGTVENEKLFF.

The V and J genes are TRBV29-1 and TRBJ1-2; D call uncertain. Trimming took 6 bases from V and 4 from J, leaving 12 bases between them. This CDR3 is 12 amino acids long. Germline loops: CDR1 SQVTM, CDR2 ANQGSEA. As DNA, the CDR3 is TGCAGCGTGACGCGGGAGTTCTATGGCTACACCTTC. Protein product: CSVTREFYGYTF.

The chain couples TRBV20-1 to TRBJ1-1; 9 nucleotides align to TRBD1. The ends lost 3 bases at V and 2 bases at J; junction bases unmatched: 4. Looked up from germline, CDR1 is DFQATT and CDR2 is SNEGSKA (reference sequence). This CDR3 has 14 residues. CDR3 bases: TGCAGTGCTAGGGGACAGGGTGGAAACACTGAAGCTTTCTTT. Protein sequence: CSARGQGGNTEAFF.

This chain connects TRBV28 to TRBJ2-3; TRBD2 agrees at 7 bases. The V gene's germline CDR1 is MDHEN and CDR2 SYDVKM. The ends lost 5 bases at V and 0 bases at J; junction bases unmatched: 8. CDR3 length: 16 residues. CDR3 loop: CASSAAGAGSTDTQYF. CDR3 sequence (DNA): TGTGCCAGCAGTGCCGCTGGAGCGGGGAGCACAGATACGCAGTATTTT. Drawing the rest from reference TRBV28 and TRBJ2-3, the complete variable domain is DVKVTQSSRYLVKRTGEKVFLECVQDMDHENMFWYRQDPGLGLRLIYFSYDVKMKEKGDIPEGYSVSREKKERFSLILESASTNQTSMYLCASSAAGAGSTDTQYFGPGTRLTVL.

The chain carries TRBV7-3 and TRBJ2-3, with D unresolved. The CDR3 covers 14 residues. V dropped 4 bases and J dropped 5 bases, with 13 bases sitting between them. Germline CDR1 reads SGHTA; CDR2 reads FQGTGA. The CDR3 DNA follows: TGTGCCAGCAGCTCTAGTACGACGGAAGATACGCAGTATTTT. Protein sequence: CASSSSTTEDTQYF.

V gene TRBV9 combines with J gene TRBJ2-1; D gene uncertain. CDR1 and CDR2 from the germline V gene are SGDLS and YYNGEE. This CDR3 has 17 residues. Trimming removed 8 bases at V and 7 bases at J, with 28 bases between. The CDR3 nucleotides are TGTGCCAGTTCAACTACGGGTTGGGATCCTTGGCTTAATGAGCAGTTCTTC. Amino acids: CASSTTGWDPWLNEQFF.

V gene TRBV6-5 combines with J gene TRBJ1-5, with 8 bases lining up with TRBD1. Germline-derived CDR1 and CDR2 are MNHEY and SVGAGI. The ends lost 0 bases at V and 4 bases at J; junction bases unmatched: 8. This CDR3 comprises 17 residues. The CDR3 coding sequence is TGTGCCAGCAGTTACTCCAGGACAGGGCGATCTAATCAGCCCCAGCATTTT. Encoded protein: CASSYSRTGRSNQPQHF.

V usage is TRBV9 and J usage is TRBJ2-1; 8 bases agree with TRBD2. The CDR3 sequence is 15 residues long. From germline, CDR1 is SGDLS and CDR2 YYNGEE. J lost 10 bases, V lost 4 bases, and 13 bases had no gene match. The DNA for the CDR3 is TGTGCCAGCAGCCCGCGGGGGGACTTCAATGAGGAGCAGTTCTTC. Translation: CASSPRGDFNEEQFF.

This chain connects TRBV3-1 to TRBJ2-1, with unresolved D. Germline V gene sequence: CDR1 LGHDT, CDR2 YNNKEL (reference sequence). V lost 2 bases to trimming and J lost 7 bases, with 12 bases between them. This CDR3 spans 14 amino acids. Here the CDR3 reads CASSQMGLGNEQFF. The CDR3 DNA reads TGTGCCAGCAGCCAAATGGGTTTAGGGAATGAGCAGTTCTTC.

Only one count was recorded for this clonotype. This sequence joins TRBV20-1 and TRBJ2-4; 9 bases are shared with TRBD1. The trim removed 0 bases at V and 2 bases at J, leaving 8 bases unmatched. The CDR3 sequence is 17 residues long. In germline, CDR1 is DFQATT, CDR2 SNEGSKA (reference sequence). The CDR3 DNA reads TGCAGTGCTAGAGATCGTGGGACAGGGCTTCCCAAAAACATTCAGTACTTC. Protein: CSARDRGTGLPKNIQYF.

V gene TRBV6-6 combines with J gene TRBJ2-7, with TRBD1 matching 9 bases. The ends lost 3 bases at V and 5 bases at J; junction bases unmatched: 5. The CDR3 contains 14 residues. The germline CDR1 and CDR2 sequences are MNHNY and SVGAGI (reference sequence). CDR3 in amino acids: CASSYGTGFDEQYV. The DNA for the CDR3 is TGTGCCAGCAGTTATGGGACAGGGTTCGACGAGCAGTACGTC.

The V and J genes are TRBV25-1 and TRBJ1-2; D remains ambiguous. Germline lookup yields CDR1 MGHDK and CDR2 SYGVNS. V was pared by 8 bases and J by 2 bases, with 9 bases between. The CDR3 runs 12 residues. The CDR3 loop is CASQAGNYGYTF. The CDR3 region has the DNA TGTGCCAGCCAGGCCGGGAACTATGGCTACACCTTC.

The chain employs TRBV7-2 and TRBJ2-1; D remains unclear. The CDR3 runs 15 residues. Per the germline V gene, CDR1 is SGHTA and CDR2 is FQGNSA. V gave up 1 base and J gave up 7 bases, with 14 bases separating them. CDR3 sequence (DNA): TGTGCCAGCAGCTTAGGGGCCCCCCCGATGAATGAGCAGTTCTTC. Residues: CASSLGAPPMNEQFF.

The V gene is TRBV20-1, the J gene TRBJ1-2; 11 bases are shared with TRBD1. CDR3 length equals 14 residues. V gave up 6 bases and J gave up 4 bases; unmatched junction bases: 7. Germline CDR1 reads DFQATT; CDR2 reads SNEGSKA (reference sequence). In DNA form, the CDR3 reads TGCAGTGCAAAGGGACAGGGGGGGAGCTATGGCTACACCTTC. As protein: CSAKGQGGSYGYTF.

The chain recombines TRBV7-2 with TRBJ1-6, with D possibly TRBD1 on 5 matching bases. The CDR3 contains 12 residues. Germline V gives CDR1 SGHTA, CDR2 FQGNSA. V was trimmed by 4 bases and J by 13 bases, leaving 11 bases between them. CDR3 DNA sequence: TGTGCCAGCAGCTCGCCACGGGGGCCCCTCCACTTT. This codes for CASSSPRGPLHF.

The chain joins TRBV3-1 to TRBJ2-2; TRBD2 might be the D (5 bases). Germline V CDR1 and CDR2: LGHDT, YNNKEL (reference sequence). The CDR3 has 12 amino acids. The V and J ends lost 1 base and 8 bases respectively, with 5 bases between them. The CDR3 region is CASSQGGGELFF. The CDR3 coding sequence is TGTGCCAGCAGCCAAGGAGGGGGGGAGCTGTTTTTT.

The CDR3 sequence: CASNRDRINEQFF. DNA for the CDR3: TGTGCCTCTAACCGGGACAGAATCAATGAGCAGTTCTTC. The chain recombines TRBV30 with TRBJ2-1, with TRBD1 matching over 7 bases. Germline V gene data show CDR1 as GTSNPN and CDR2 as SVGIG (reference sequence). The CDR3 runs to 13 residues. Losses at the gene ends were 7 bases for V and 6 bases for J; bases not matched to a gene: 9.